What follows is one TCR beta chain and its context. In the original analysis: Estimated nucleated cell counts came from reference gene primer amplification. The assay was immunoSEQ multiplex PCR, and TCRdb's table has in-frame clones only and misses some. That table furnishes V, J and clone size, whereas the DNA furnished D and trimming. Counted here are under 300,000 clones, 84% occurring once; the ten biggest clones make up about 1.5%. The record originates from a study of blood T cell repertoires in COVID-19. As for the study in general: Material from acute and convalescent COVID-19 was sourced from the United States, Italy and Spain. PBMCs, B-cell-depleted T cells, or T cells were the source of the cDNA or gDNA that made up the material.

Sequencing was carried out using peripheral blood. This TCR was recovered from a middle-aged woman who had recovered from COVID-19.

Here the CDR3 reads CASSLEQGSYNSPLHF. The DNA for the CDR3 is TGCGCCAGCAGCTTGGAACAGGGGTCCTATAATTCACCCCTCCACTTT. This chain uses TRBV5-1 with TRBJ1-6; 7 positions agree with TRBD1. The trim removed 0 bases at V and 1 base at J, leaving 1 base unmatched. Germline loops: CDR1 SGHRS, CDR2 YFSETQ. The CDR3 runs to 16 residues.